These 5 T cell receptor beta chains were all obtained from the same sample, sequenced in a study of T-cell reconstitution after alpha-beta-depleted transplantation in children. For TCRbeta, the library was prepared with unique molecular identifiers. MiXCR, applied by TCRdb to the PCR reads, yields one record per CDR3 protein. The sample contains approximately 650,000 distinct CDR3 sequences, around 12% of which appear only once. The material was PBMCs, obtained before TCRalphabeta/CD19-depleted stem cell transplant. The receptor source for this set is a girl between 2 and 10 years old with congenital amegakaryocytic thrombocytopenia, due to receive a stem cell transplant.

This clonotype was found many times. The CDR3 region is CSVIRQGENTEAFF. The CDR3 coding sequence is TGCAGCGTTATTCGACAGGGCGAGAACACTGAAGCTTTCTTT. V and J are TRBV29-1 and TRBJ1-1; 7 bases agree with TRBD1. CDR1 and CDR2 (germline): SQVTM, ANQGSEA. V dropped 5 bases and J dropped 1; count of bases not matched to a gene: 7. The CDR3 has 14 amino acids. The variable domain in full, with the rest retrieved from reference TRBV29-1 and TRBJ1-1, is SAVISQKPSRDICQRGTSLTIQCQVDSQVTMMFWYRQQPGQSLTLIATANQGSEATYESGFVIDKFPISRPNLTFSTLTVSNMSPEDSSIYLCSVIRQGENTEAFFGQGTRLTVV.

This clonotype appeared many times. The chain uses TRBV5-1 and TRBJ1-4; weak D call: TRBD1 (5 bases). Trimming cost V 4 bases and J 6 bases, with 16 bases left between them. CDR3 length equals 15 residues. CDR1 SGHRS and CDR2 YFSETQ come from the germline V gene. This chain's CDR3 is CASSPRITGDEKLFF. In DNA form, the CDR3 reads TGCGCCAGCAGCCCTCGGATAACAGGAGATGAAAAACTGTTTTTT.

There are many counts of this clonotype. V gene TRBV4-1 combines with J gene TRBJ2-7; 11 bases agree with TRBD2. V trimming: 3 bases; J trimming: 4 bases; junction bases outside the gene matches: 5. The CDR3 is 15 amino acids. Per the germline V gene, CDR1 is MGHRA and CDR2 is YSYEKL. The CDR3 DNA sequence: TGCGCCAGCAGCCACTCCGGGACTAGCGGTTACGAGCAGTACTTC. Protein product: CASSHSGTSGYEQYF.

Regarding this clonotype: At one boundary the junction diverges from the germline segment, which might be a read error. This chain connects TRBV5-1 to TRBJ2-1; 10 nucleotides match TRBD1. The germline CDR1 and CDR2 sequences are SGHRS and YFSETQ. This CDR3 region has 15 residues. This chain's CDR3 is CTSSVDRGEVNEQFF. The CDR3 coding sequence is TGCACCAGCAGCGTGGACAGGGGGGAAGTTAATGAGCAGTTCTTC. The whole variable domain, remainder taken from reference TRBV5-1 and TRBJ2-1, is KAGVTQTPRYLIKTRGQQVTLSCSPISGHRSVSWYQQTPGQGLQFLFEYFSETQRNKGNFPGRFSGRQFSNSRSEMNVSTLELGDSALYLCTSSVDRGEVNEQFFGPGTRLTVL.

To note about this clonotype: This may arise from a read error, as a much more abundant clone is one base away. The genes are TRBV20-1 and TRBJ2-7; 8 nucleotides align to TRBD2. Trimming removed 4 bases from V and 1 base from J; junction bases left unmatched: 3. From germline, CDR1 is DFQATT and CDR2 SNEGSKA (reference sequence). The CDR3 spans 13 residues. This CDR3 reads CSAIERESYEQYF. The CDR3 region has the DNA TGCAGTGCTATAGAGCGGGAGTCCTACGAGCAGTACTTC.